This is a list of T cell receptor beta chains from one sample in a study of neoadjuvant anti-PD-1 for oral cavity cancer. Generated by immunoSEQ multiplex PCR, the TCRdb table keeps only in-frame clones and is missing some. Among about 72,000 clones listed, approximately 85% were seen once. The specimen was PBMCs, collected after nivolumab (anti-PD-1) treatment. The receptor set was obtained from a person aged 35 to 85 with oral cavity squamous cell carcinoma. The CDR3 runs from the conserved cysteine through the conserved F or W. The D gene is left open where the match is weak. Rows give clone size only sometimes, using once, few, many, or a class for an expanded clone.

j_gene | d_gene | abundance | v_gene | CDR3nt | CDR3aa
TRBJ2-4 | - | once | TRBV7-9 | TGTGCCAGCAGCTTAGGGACATCGGCGGACATTCAGTACTTC | CASSLGTSADIQYF
TRBJ2-3 | - | - | TRBV5-1 | TGCGCCAGCAGCTTTGGGGGATTGGGCACAGATACGCAGTATTTT | CASSFGGLGTDTQYF
TRBJ2-3 | - | - | TRBV2 | TGTGCCAGCTCCAGGGGCTGGAATACGCAGTATTTT | CASSRGWNTQYF
TRBJ2-3 | - | - | TRBV19 | TGTGCCAGTAGTGAGTGGTCAGATACGCAGTATTTT | CASSEWSDTQYF
TRBJ2-1 | TRBD2 | - | TRBV28 | TGTGCCAGTACTAGCGGGAGGGGGGACAATGAGCAGTTCTTC | CASTSGRGDNEQFF
TRBJ2-2 | TRBD2 | - | TRBV4-1 | TGCGCCAGCAGCCAAGATCGAGTCCTAGCGGGAGGGCCGTACACCGGGGAGCTGTTTTTT | CASSQDRVLAGGPYTGELFF
TRBJ2-2 | - | - | TRBV27 | TGTGCCAGCAGTTTATCGACAAGGGTAGAAACCGGGGAGCTGTTTTTT | CASSLSTRVETGELFF
TRBJ1-1 | - | few | TRBV19 | TGTGCCAGTAGTATAGCGGCAGGGCGTGAAGCTTTCTTT | CASSIAAGREAFF
TRBJ2-7 | TRBD2 | - | TRBV18 | TGTGCCAGCTCAGGACTAGCGGGATACGAGCAGTACTTC | CASSGLAGYEQYF
TRBJ2-2 | - | - | TRBV10-1 | TGCGCCAGCAGTCCGAACACCGGGGAGCTGTTTTTT | CASSPNTGELFF
TRBJ2-7 | TRBD2 | - | TRBV19 | TGTGCCAGTAGTATCTCTCGCGGGAGCAACGAGCAGTACTTC | CASSISRGSNEQYF
TRBJ2-2 | TRBD2 | - | TRBV5-1 | TGCGCCAGCAGCCTACTGGGGACTAGCGGGAGGTACGGGGAGCTGTTTTTT | CASSLLGTSGRYGELFF
TRBJ2-7 | TRBD1 | - | TRBV9 | TGTGCCAGCAGCATGGGACAGGGGACCGAGCAGTACTTC | CASSMGQGTEQYF
TRBJ2-7 | - | once | TRBV6-5 | TGTGCCAGCAGTCAGGGGCCCCTTTCCTACGAGCAGTACTTC | CASSQGPLSYEQYF
TRBJ1-3 | - | - | TRBV6-1 | TGTGCCAGCAGTGCTTCGGGGGGTGGAAACACCATATATTTT | CASSASGGGNTIYF
TRBJ2-1 | - | - | TRBV19 | TGTGCCAGTAAACAGGGAAATTGGAATGAGCAGTTCTTC | CASKQGNWNEQFF
TRBJ1-5 | - | - | TRBV19 | TGTGCCACCAGGGAGGGGGTTAGCAATCAGCCCCAGCATTTT | CATREGVSNQPQHF
TRBJ1-1 | - | - | TRBV5-4 | TGTGCCAGCAGCTTGGTACCGGAGGAGGTGAACACTGAAGCTTTCTTT | CASSLVPEEVNTEAFF
TRBJ2-1 | TRBD2 | - | TRBV2 | TGTGCCAGCAGACTAGCGGGGCAGGTCCTCCGCTACAATGAGCAGTTCTTC | CASRLAGQVLRYNEQFF
TRBJ1-3 | - | - | TRBV6-5 | TGTGCCAGCAGTTCGTACTCTGGAAACACCATATATTTT | CASSSYSGNTIYF
TRBJ1-2 | - | - | TRBV6-6 | TGTGCCAGCAATCTCTTAGGGTCTGCTAACTATGGCTACACCTTC | CASNLLGSANYGYTF
TRBJ2-1 | - | - | TRBV27 | TGTGCCAGCAGCGGACACCCATACAATGAGCAGTTCTTC | CASSGHPYNEQFF
TRBJ2-3 | - | - | TRBV2 | TGTGCCACTCGAGTCACAGATATCACAGATACGCAGTATTTT | CATRVTDITDTQYF
TRBJ1-5 | TRBD1 | - | TRBV19 | TGTGCCAGTAGTGAAACAGGGGGAGATCCCCAGCATTTT | CASSETGGDPQHF